Below are 14 T cell receptor beta chains sequenced from a single sample in a study of human T cells and chemical hapten exposure. From the RACE reads, TCRdb called clonotypes with MiXCR, one entry per CDR3 protein. The repertoire holds more than 85,000 distinct CDR3 sequences, with approximately 11% as singletons. Described time point: patch test 2, 6 weeks after DPC sensitization. The treatment was: therapeutic diphenylcyclopropenone sensitization with weekly scalp DPC. The source was whole blood, collected in connection with sensitization to the hapten diphenylcyclopropenone (DPC). These receptors were obtained from a man aged 35 to 55 with alopecia areata. Some clones in this sample may be carry-over from other donors' samples.

The chain combines TRBV30 with TRBJ1-2, with D possibly matching TRBD1 (6 bases). This CDR3 is built from 14 residues. Trimming took off 1 base at V and 5 bases at J, with 14 bases between the two ends. The germline V gene has CDR1 GTSNPN and CDR2 SVGIG (reference sequence). CDR3 amino acids: CAWSAKRGLYGYTF. In DNA form, the CDR3 reads TGTGCCTGGAGTGCCAAACGGGGGCTATATGGCTACACCTTC.

This clonotype was detected many times. The chain recombines TRBV7-9 with TRBJ2-3; D is possibly TRBD1 or TRBD2 (6 bases each). Germline V lookup: CDR1 SEHNR, CDR2 FQNEAQ (reference sequence). Trimming took off 8 bases at V and 14 bases at J, with 23 bases between the two ends. CDR3 size: 13 residues. The CDR3 nucleotides are TGTGCCAGCGGCCTGGGGGGCAGCGTCCATCGGTATTTT. This encodes CASGLGGSVHRYF.

The table lists this clonotype with a few counts. This sequence joins TRBV5-1 and TRBJ2-1, with a possible D match to TRBD2 (5 bases). The CDR3 covers 15 residues. Germline V gene sequence: CDR1 SGHRS, CDR2 YFSETQ. The ends were cut back, 4 bases at V and 0 bases at J, with 11 bases in the middle. Written as DNA, the CDR3 is TGCGCCAGCAGCGGCGGGCCGAGCTCCTACAATGAGCAGTTCTTC. This gives the protein CASSGGPSSYNEQFF. The full variable domain, with the rest looked up from reference TRBV5-1 and TRBJ2-1, is KAGVTQTPRYLIKTRGQQVTLSCSPISGHRSVSWYQQTPGQGLQFLFEYFSETQRNKGNFPGRFSGRQFSNSRSEMNVSTLELGDSALYLCASSGGPSSYNEQFFGPGTRLTVL.

This clonotype was seen repeatedly, ten times or more. The gene calls are TRBV6-6 and TRBJ2-5; D gene unclear. This CDR3 contains 14 residues. V was pared by 7 bases and J by 1 base, with 13 bases between. CDR1 and CDR2 from the germline V gene are MNHNY and SVGAGI (reference sequence). CDR3 coding DNA: TGTGCCAGCAAAGGCATCGTAGGCCAAGAGACCCAGTACTTC. Its translation is CASKGIVGQETQYF.

The sample holds many counts of this clonotype. The V gene is TRBV7-8, the J gene TRBJ1-1; TRBD1 matches 7 bases. CDR1 and CDR2 from the germline V gene are SGHVS and FQNEAQ. The CDR3 extends over 13 amino acids. V was clipped by 5 bases and J by 4 bases; unmatched bases: 4. CDR3 nucleotide sequence: TGTGCCAGCAGCGACAGGGAAGGCACTGAAGCTTTCTTT. It specifies CASSDREGTEAFF.

Ten or more counts support this clonotype. The J gene is TRBJ1-2, the V gene TRBV6-6; D unresolved. Germline V gene data show CDR1 as MNHNY and CDR2 as SVGAGI (reference sequence). The CDR3 sequence is 13 residues long. V shed 6 bases and J shed 5 bases, with 13 bases lying between them. The CDR3 DNA follows: TGTGCCAGCAGCCGACTCAGAGGGTATGGCTACACCTTC. As protein: CASSRLRGYGYTF.

This clonotype came up many times. V usage is TRBV7-9 and J usage is TRBJ1-1; tentatively, D is TRBD1 (6 bases). The V end was cut by 4 bases, the J end by 7 bases, with 13 bases between. This CDR3 spans 13 amino acids. Germline lookup yields CDR1 SEHNR and CDR2 FQNEAQ (reference sequence). CDR3 sequence: CASSSEKDSEAFF. The CDR3 DNA is TGTGCCAGCAGCTCGGAAAAGGACAGTGAAGCTTTCTTT.

This rearrangement joins TRBV29-1 to TRBJ1-1; tentative D call: TRBD1 (6 bases). Germline CDR1 and CDR2: SQVTM and ANQGSEA. The CDR3 has 13 amino acids. V was clipped by 5 bases and J by 5 bases, with 15 bases between them. The DNA of the CDR3 is TGCAGCGTTAAGACAGGAGAAAGGACTGAAGCTTTCTTT. It translates to CSVKTGERTEAFF. The variable domain in full, completed from reference TRBV29-1 and TRBJ1-1, reads SAVISQKPSRDICQRGTSLTIQCQVDSQVTMMFWYRQQPGQSLTLIATANQGSEATYESGFVIDKFPISRPNLTFSTLTVSNMSPEDSSIYLCSVKTGERTEAFFGQGTRLTVV.

This clonotype was seen a few times. The V gene is TRBV7-2, the J gene TRBJ2-7; possibly TRBD2 for D (5 bases). Trimming pared 1 base from V and 6 bases from J, leaving 16 bases between. This CDR3 has 15 residues. Germline values: CDR1 SGHTA, CDR2 FQGNSA. CDR3: CASSLVLTAEGEQYF. CDR3 nucleotides: TGTGCCAGCAGCTTAGTGCTTACAGCCGAGGGCGAGCAGTACTTC. Combining the CDR3 with reference TRBV7-2 and TRBJ2-7 gives the whole variable domain GAGVSQSPSNKVTEKGKDVELRCDPISGHTALYWYRQSLGQGLEFLIYFQGNSAPDKSGLPSDRFSAERTGGSVSTLTIQRTQQEDSAVYLCASSLVLTAEGEQYFGPGTRLTVT.

This clonotype showed up many times. The V and J genes are TRBV6-2 or TRBV6-3 and TRBJ2-1; D is ambiguous. This CDR3 spans 15 amino acids. Germline loops: CDR1 MNHEY, CDR2 SVGEGT. Trimming left V 7 bases short and J 3 bases short, with 16 bases between. The CDR3, as DNA: TGTGCCAGCACCTCAGGCATCTTGGGCTACAATGAGCAGTTCTTC. Translated: CASTSGILGYNEQFF.

On this clonotype: Mismatch with germline at one junction end may stem from a read error. V and J are TRBV7-9 and TRBJ2-1, with TRBD2 matching over 15 bases. The CDR3 loop spans 17 amino acids. Germline V lookup: CDR1 SEHNR, CDR2 FQNEAQ (reference sequence). DNA of the CDR3: TGTGCCAGCAGTTTAGGACTAGCGGGAGGGAATTACAATGAGCAGTTCTTC. As protein: CASSLGLAGGNYNEQFF.

The chain carries TRBV12-3 or TRBV12-4 and TRBJ2-3; the match to TRBD2 covers 15 bases. The CDR3 runs 18 residues. The ends lost 0 bases at V and 3 bases at J; junction bases unmatched: 4. CDR3: CASSLAPGLAGGTDTQYF. For the CDR3, the DNA is TGTGCCAGCAGTTTAGCGCCCGGACTAGCGGGAGGGACAGATACGCAGTATTTT.

The rearrangement uses TRBV25-1 and TRBJ1-1; D gene ambiguous. Germline values: CDR1 MGHDK, CDR2 SYGVNS. This CDR3 has 12 residues. Trimming shortened V by 4 bases and J by 7 bases, and 10 bases separated the two germline ends. CDR3 region: CASSGGLGEAFF. The CDR3 coding sequence is TGTGCCAGCAGTGGCGGTTTAGGTGAAGCTTTCTTT.

The chain is built from TRBV2 and TRBJ2-5; unclear D gene. The CDR3 is 10 amino acids. Germline V gene lookup returns CDR1 SNHLY and CDR2 FYNNEI. V lost 9 bases, J lost 2 bases, and 4 bases lay in between. The CDR3 bases are TGTGCCAGTCTACAAGAGACCCAGTACTTC. As protein: CASLQETQYF.